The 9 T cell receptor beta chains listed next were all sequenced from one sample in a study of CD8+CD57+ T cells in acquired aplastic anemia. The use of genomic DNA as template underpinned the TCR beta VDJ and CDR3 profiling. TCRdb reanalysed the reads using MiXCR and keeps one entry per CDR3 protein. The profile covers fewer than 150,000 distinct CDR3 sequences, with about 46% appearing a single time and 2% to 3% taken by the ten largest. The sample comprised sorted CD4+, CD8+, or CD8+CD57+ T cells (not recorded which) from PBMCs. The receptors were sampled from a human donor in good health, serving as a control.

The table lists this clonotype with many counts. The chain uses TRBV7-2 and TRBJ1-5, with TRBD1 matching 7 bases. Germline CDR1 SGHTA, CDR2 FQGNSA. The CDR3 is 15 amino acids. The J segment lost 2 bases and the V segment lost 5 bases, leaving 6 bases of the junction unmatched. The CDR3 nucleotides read TGTGCCAGCAGCACCCGACAGGGTGGCAATCAGCCCCAGCATTTT. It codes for CASSTRQGGNQPQHF. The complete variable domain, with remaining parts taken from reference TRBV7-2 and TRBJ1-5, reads GAGVSQSPSNKVTEKGKDVELRCDPISGHTALYWYRQSLGQGLEFLIYFQGNSAPDKSGLPSDRFSAERTGGSVSTLTIQRTQQEDSAVYLCASSTRQGGNQPQHFGDGTRLSIL.

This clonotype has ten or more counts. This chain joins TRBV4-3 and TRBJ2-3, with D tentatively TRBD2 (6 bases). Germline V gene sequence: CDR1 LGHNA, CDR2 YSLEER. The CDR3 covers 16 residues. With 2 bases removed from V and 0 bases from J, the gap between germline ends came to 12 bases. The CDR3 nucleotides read TGCGCCAGCAGCCAACAAACTAGCACTAGCACAGATACGCAGTATTTT. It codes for CASSQQTSTSTDTQYF.

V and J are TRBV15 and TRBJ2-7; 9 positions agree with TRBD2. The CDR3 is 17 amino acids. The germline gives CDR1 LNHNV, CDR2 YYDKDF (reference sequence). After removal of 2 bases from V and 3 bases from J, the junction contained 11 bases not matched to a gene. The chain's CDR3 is CATSRPQRGANRYEQYF. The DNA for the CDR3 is TGTGCCACCAGCAGACCCCAGCGGGGGGCTAACCGCTACGAGCAGTACTTC.

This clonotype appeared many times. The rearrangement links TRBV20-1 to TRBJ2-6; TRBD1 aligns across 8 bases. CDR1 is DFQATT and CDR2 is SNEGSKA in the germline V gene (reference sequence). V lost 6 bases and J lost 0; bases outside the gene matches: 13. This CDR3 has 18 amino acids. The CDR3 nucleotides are TGCAGTGCCACAGTGGCAGGGGGCGCAGGCTCTGGGGCCAACGTCCTGACTTTC. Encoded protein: CSATVAGGAGSGANVLTF.

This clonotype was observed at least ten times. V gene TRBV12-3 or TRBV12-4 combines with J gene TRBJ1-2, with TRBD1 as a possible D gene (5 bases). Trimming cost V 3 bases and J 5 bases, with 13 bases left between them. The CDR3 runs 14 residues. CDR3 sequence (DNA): TGTGCCAGCAGTTTGAGGCAGGAGGGGTATGGCTACACCTTC. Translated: CASSLRQEGYGYTF.

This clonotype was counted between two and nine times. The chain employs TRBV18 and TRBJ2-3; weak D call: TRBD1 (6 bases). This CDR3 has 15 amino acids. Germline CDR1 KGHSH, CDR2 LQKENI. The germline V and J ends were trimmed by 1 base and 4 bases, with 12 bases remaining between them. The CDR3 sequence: CASSPRRGGADTQYF. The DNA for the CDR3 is TGTGCCAGCTCACCACGCAGGGGCGGCGCAGATACGCAGTATTTT.

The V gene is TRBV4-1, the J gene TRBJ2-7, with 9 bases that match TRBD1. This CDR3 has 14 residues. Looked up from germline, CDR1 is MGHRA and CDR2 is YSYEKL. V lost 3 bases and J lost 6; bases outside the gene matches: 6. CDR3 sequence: CASSQTGTGFEQYF. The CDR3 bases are TGCGCCAGCAGCCAGACCGGGACAGGGTTCGAGCAGTACTTC.

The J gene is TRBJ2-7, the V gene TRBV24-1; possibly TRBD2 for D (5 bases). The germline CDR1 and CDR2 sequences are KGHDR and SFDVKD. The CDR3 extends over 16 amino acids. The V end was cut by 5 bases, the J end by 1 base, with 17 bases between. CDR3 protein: CATSAPGPEGSYEQYF. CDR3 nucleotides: TGTGCCACCAGTGCCCCGGGCCCCGAGGGATCCTACGAGCAGTACTTC.

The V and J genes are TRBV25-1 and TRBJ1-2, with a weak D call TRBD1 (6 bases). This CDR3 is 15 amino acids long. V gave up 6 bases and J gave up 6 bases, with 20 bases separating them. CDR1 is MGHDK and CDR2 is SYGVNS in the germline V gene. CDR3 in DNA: TGTGCCAGCAGCTTTGCTTCGGGGGGCGGTCATGGCTACACCTTC. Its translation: CASSFASGGGHGYTF.